A single sample is the source of the 14 T cell receptor beta chains below, sequenced in a study of EBV T-cell therapy then PD-1 blockade in nasopharyngeal carcinoma. Assay used: immunoSEQ multiplex PCR; TCRdb lists only in-frame clones, some missing. The sample has under 20,000 clones, approximately 81% seen once. The antigens for these receptors are not known. The treatment: AdE1-LMPpoly-expanded autologous EBV-specific T-cell therapy followed by anti-PD-1 nivolumab. Here the sequenced sample was CD8+ T cells from blood, taken around day 30 from a patient whose treatment included autologous EBV-specific T cells and nivolumab. The origin of the receptors is a man aged 35 to 55 with nasopharyngeal carcinoma.

The chain joins TRBV6-5 to TRBJ1-1, with D perhaps matching TRBD1 (5 bases). V lost 2 bases to trimming and J lost 5 bases, with 9 bases between them. The CDR3 spans 13 residues. The germline gives CDR1 MNHEY, CDR2 SVGAGI. The CDR3 nucleotides read TGTGCCAGCAGTTACGGGGGGGAGACTGAAGCTTTCTTT. Translating it yields CASSYGGETEAFF.

J is TRBJ1-3 and V is TRBV28; possible D gene TRBD1, 5 bases. The germline V gene has CDR1 MDHEN and CDR2 SYDVKM. The CDR3 totals 16 residues. V was trimmed by 1 base and J by 5 bases, leaving 15 bases between them. CDR3 nucleotide sequence: TGTGCCAGCAGTTTATTTCAGGGACTAAGGAGAAACACCATATATTTT. The encoded protein is CASSLFQGLRRNTIYF.

The chain carries TRBV6-5 and TRBJ2-1, with no clear D. This CDR3 is 14 amino acids long. The ends were cut back, 0 bases at V and 9 bases at J, with 12 bases in the middle. CDR1 MNHEY and CDR2 SVGAGI come from the germline V gene. CDR3 sequence: CASSYSGSLAEQFF. The CDR3 DNA reads as TGTGCCAGCAGTTACTCTGGCAGTTTGGCTGAGCAGTTCTTC.

This sequence joins TRBV27 and TRBJ1-5, with 8 bases lining up with TRBD1. Unmatched junction bases numbered 12, after V lost 10 bases and J lost 4 bases. Germline V gene lookup returns CDR1 MNHEY and CDR2 SMNVEV (reference sequence). The length of the CDR3 is 15 residues. CDR3 bases: TGTGCCACCGGACAGGGTGCGGGGGGTAATCAGCCCCAGCATTTT. It is translated as CATGQGAGGNQPQHF.

The chain links TRBV27 to TRBJ2-3; 9 bases agree with TRBD1. V shed 2 bases and J 4 bases; nucleotides not matched to a gene: 4. Germline V gives CDR1 MNHEY, CDR2 SMNVEV (reference sequence). This CDR3 has 15 amino acids. The CDR3 sequence: CASSLRDRAADTQYF. CDR3 nucleotides: TGTGCCAGCAGTTTACGGGACAGGGCCGCAGATACGCAGTATTTT.

The rearrangement links TRBV27 to TRBJ2-7; D unresolved. Germline CDR1 reads MNHEY; CDR2 reads SMNVEV (reference sequence). CDR3 length equals 14 residues. Trimming stripped 5 bases from V and 0 bases from J, with 11 bases between. The CDR3 here is CASSTSKISYEQYF. CDR3 nucleotide sequence: TGTGCCAGCAGTACCTCTAAAATCTCCTACGAGCAGTACTTC.

The chain recombines TRBV27 with TRBJ2-7; 8 nucleotides line up with TRBD1. This CDR3 spans 14 amino acids. Germline CDR1 MNHEY, CDR2 SMNVEV (reference sequence). Trimming cost V 6 bases and J 1 base; bases outside gene matches: 5. CDR3 in amino acids: CASSRDRLSYEQYF. CDR3 nucleotides: TGTGCCAGCAGCCGGGACAGGCTTTCCTACGAGCAGTACTTC.

This clone was detected once. The chain couples TRBV27 to TRBJ2-7; 9 bases map to TRBD2. Germline trimming cut 0 bases from V and 2 bases from J; bases unmatched to any gene: 2. Germline loops: CDR1 MNHEY, CDR2 SMNVEV (reference sequence). The CDR3 consists of 15 residues. The CDR3 DNA is TGTGCCAGCAGTTTATCAGCGGGGGGCCCCTACGAGCAGTACTTC. It specifies CASSLSAGGPYEQYF.

The genes are TRBV2 and TRBJ1-2; D possibly corresponds to TRBD1 (5 bases). The CDR3 runs 11 residues. With 6 bases removed from V and 6 bases from J, the gap between germline ends came to 8 bases. Per the germline V gene, CDR1 is SNHLY and CDR2 is FYNNEI. The CDR3 region has the DNA TGTGCCAGCAGAAGGGGAGATGGCTACACCTTC. This codes for CASRRGDGYTF.

This sequence joins TRBV13 and TRBJ2-7; D unresolved. The germline V gene has CDR1 PRHDT and CDR2 FYEKMQ (reference sequence). The CDR3 extends over 14 amino acids. With 6 bases removed from V and 2 bases from J, the gap between germline ends came to 14 bases. The CDR3 spells CASSESPRAYEQYF. The CDR3 coding sequence is TGTGCCAGCAGTGAGAGTCCCAGAGCCTACGAGCAGTACTTC.

The chain has TRBV24-1 and TRBJ2-3, with 8 bases matching TRBD1. Trimming removed 4 bases from V and 9 bases from J; junction bases left unmatched: 5. Germline CDR1 reads KGHDR; CDR2 reads SFDVKD. The CDR3 spans 13 residues. The CDR3 DNA follows: TGTGCCACCAGTGACGGGACAGGCGGGACGCAGTATTTT. It specifies CATSDGTGGTQYF.

There are a few counts of this clone. The J gene is TRBJ2-4, the V gene TRBV14, with a possible D match to TRBD1 (6 bases). Trimming removed 4 bases at V and 2 bases at J, with 12 bases between. This CDR3 is 15 amino acids long. Per the germline V gene, CDR1 is SGHDN and CDR2 is FVKESK. The CDR3 DNA follows: TGTGCCAGCAGCCGGGACATCGGTTCCAAAAACATTCAGTACTTC. Protein sequence: CASSRDIGSKNIQYF.

This clone was picked up one time. The rearrangement links TRBV7-9 to TRBJ1-1; no clear D. From germline, CDR1 is SEHNR and CDR2 FQNEAQ (reference sequence). The CDR3 totals 13 residues. V was shortened by 1 base and J by 4 bases, with 7 bases between the two germline ends. CDR3 bases: TGTGCCAGCAGCTTAGGCCATCTCACTGAAGCTTTCTTT. Its translation is CASSLGHLTEAFF. The complete variable domain, with remaining parts taken from reference TRBV7-9 and TRBJ1-1, reads DTGVSQNPRHKITKRGQNVTFRCDPISEHNRLYWYRQTLGQGPEFLTYFQNEAQLEKSRLLSDRFSAERPKGSFSTLEIQRTEQGDSAMYLCASSLGHLTEAFFGQGTRLTVV.

The J gene is TRBJ1-5, the V gene TRBV21-1; TRBD1, as called in the table, went unchecked against the DNA. TRBV21-1 is deemed a pseudogene. This CDR3 spans 18 amino acids. DNA for the CDR3: TGTGCCAGCAGCAAAAGGGACAGTTTTTCAAATAGCAATCAGCCCCAGCATTTT. As protein: CASSKRDSFSNSNQPQHF.